One sample yielded the 9 T cell receptor beta chains listed below, sequenced in a study of response to subunit inactivated influenza vaccine. Via MiXCR, TCRdb re-called the RT-PCR reads, giving one row per CDR3 protein. The repertoire has 500,000 to 600,000 distinct CDR3 sequences, approximately 10% of them found once; the top ten carry 9.5% to 12%. In addition, the sample was reused for a study of T cells expressing NK-cell markers. That work states: The TCR beta cDNA came from 5'RACE template switching with UMIs.

The specimen was PBMCs from blood, collected on the day of vaccination. These receptors were taken from a man aged 50 to 60 who received an inactivated influenza vaccine.

This chain joins TRBV5-4 and TRBJ2-3; TRBD2 is a possible D gene (6 bases). CDR1 and CDR2 (germline): SGHNT, YYREEE (reference sequence). V was trimmed by 4 bases and J by 5 bases, leaving 14 bases between them. This CDR3 contains 14 residues. The CDR3, as DNA: TGTGCCAGCAGCGTACGGGGGTTGCAAGATACGCAGTATTTT. It yields the protein CASSVRGLQDTQYF.

The chain combines TRBV27 with TRBJ2-5; the match to TRBD1 covers 10 bases. Germline V gene data show CDR1 as MNHEY and CDR2 as SMNVEV (reference sequence). After removal of 5 bases from V and 4 bases from J, the junction contained 10 bases not matched to a gene. The CDR3 contains 16 residues. CDR3 DNA sequence: TGTGCCAGCAGTGGATACGGGACAGGGGATGGAGAGACCCAGTACTTC. This translates into CASSGYGTGDGETQYF.

The chain uses TRBV12-3 or TRBV12-4 and TRBJ1-2; 9 bases match TRBD1. Trimming took 3 bases from V and 8 from J; bases not matched to a gene: 10. The CDR3 sequence is 15 residues long. CDR3 bases: TGTGCCAGCAGTTTGACCGGGACAGGGACGAAAGGCTACACCTTC. Amino acid sequence: CASSLTGTGTKGYTF.

The sample holds many counts of this clonotype. The chain has TRBV11-2 and TRBJ1-2; the D is unclear. The CDR3 runs 15 residues. The germline V and J ends were trimmed by 4 bases and 5 bases, with 17 bases remaining between them. Germline CDR1 reads SGHAT; CDR2 reads FQNNGV. The CDR3 reads CASSSMMKGSYGYTF. The CDR3 DNA is TGTGCCAGCAGCTCTATGATGAAGGGCTCTTATGGCTACACCTTC.

In its sample, this clonotype was seen a few times. The rearrangement joins TRBV4-3 to TRBJ2-3, with 9 bases matching TRBD2. Germline V gene lookup returns CDR1 LGHNA and CDR2 YSLEER. This CDR3 has 15 residues. V was pared by 4 bases and J by 3 bases, with 5 bases of the junction left unmatched. This CDR3 is CASSRSAGGTDTQYF. The CDR3 DNA sequence: TGCGCCAGCAGCCGCAGCGCGGGGGGGACAGATACGCAGTATTTT.

This clonotype was detected many times. The chain carries TRBV5-1 and TRBJ2-7; D is uncertain. Germline V CDR1 and CDR2: SGHRS, YFSETQ. V lost 0 bases and J lost 3, with 7 bases in between. The CDR3 runs to 13 residues. The CDR3 bases are TGCGCCAGCAGCTTGGCCCCAGGCTACGAGCAGTACTTC. Its translation is CASSLAPGYEQYF. Together with reference TRBV5-1 and TRBJ2-7, the CDR3 gives the full variable domain: KAGVTQTPRYLIKTRGQQVTLSCSPISGHRSVSWYQQTPGQGLQFLFEYFSETQRNKGNFPGRFSGRQFSNSRSEMNVSTLELGDSALYLCASSLAPGYEQYFGPGTRLTVT.

The V call is TRBV20-1, the J call TRBJ2-7, with TRBD2 matching over 11 bases. The CDR3 is made up of 15 amino acids. The ends lost 5 bases at V and 6 bases at J; junction bases unmatched: 12. The germline CDR1 and CDR2 sequences are DFQATT and SNEGSKA (reference sequence). CDR3 DNA sequence: TGCAGTGCTGTTGGGGGGGTAGCGGGAGGGCCCGAGCAGTACTTC. It is translated as CSAVGGVAGGPEQYF.

A few counts support this clonotype. The rearrangement links TRBV7-3 to TRBJ2-1; a weak D match, TRBD2 (6 bases). Trimming shortened V by 3 bases and J by 7 bases, and 16 bases separated the two germline ends. The CDR3 loop spans 15 amino acids. Germline-derived CDR1 and CDR2 are SGHTA and FQGTGA. DNA of the CDR3: TGTGCCAGCAGCTTCCTTCCGGGAGTTGGAAATGAGCAGTTCTTC. Its translation: CASSFLPGVGNEQFF.

This clonotype was found many times. In DNA, the CDR3 is TGTGCCAGCAGCTTAGGGACTAGCGGGAGGACAGATACGCAGTATTTT. Encoded protein: CASSLGTSGRTDTQYF. The chain carries TRBV7-2 and TRBJ2-3; TRBD2 aligns across 14 bases. The CDR3 has 16 residues. V shed 1 base and J 3 bases; nucleotides not matched to a gene: 0. Germline assignment: CDR1 SGHTA and CDR2 FQGNSA. Combining the CDR3 with reference TRBV7-2 and TRBJ2-3 gives the whole variable domain GAGVSQSPSNKVTEKGKDVELRCDPISGHTALYWYRQSLGQGLEFLIYFQGNSAPDKSGLPSDRFSAERTGGSVSTLTIQRTQQEDSAVYLCASSLGTSGRTDTQYFGPGTRLTVL.